These 4 T cell receptor beta chains share one sample of origin, sequenced in a study of blood T cell repertoires in COVID-19. Sequencing used immunoSEQ multiplex PCR; TCRdb keeps in-frame clones, though not all of them. Of about 200,000 clones listed, approximately 84% were seen once; the top ten hold roughly 7.6%. The sample taken for sequencing was peripheral blood. The receptors here all came from a woman between 45 and 60 years old with active or convalescent COVID-19.

The chain is built from TRBV28 and TRBJ2-5; 8 bases match TRBD2. The CDR3 spans 15 residues. Germline values: CDR1 MDHEN, CDR2 SYDVKM. The trim removed 8 bases at V and 0 bases at J, leaving 8 bases unmatched. CDR3 DNA sequence: TGTGCCAGCGCCCGGGCGGGAGGTTACCAAGAGACCCAGTACTTC. Translation: CASARAGGYQETQYF.

This chain connects TRBV28 to TRBJ2-1; 8 nucleotides match TRBD2. Trimming cost V 4 bases and J 8 bases; bases outside gene matches: 10. The germline CDR1 and CDR2 sequences are MDHEN and SYDVKM. The CDR3 totals 15 residues. CDR3: CASSSSGTRVDEQFF. CDR3 nucleotides: TGTGCCAGCAGTTCCTCTGGGACTAGAGTCGATGAGCAGTTCTTC.

The genes are TRBV6-1 and TRBJ1-5, with D hard to call. CDR3 size: 12 residues. V was cut by 3 bases and J by 7 bases, with 7 bases left in between. Germline V lookup: CDR1 MNHNS, CDR2 SASEGT. The DNA of the CDR3 is TGTGCCAGCAGTGACAGTTTCCAGCCCCAGCATTTT. Its protein product is CASSDSFQPQHF.

This sequence joins TRBV7-9 and TRBJ1-1; TRBD1 matches 7 bases. The CDR3 is 16 amino acids. V gave up 5 bases and J gave up 1 base; unmatched junction bases: 10. The germline V gene has CDR1 SEHNR and CDR2 FQNEAQ (reference sequence). The CDR3 coding sequence is TGTGCCAGCAGCCCACTTGGCAGGGGGTCGAACACTGAAGCTTTCTTT. Translating gives CASSPLGRGSNTEAFF.